The 9 T cell receptor beta chains presented below share a single source sample, sequenced in a study of T cells after yellow fever vaccination. TCRdb processed the 5' RACE reads anew with MiXCR; each CDR3 protein has one entry. The sample has 75,000 to 100,000 distinct CDR3 sequences; about 8.2% are singletons. The sequencing here drew on CD8+ T cells not binding an NS4B(214-222) dextramer, sorted from PBMCs, taken roughly 14 days after the first yellow fever vaccination. Receptors originate from a man younger than 35 who received the YFV17D yellow fever vaccine.

In this sample, this clonotype turned up a few times. The chain recombines TRBV2 with TRBJ1-1; D unclear. Trimming cost V 2 bases and J 0 bases, with 13 bases left between them. Germline CDR1 reads SNHLY; CDR2 reads FYNNEI. The CDR3 consists of 16 residues. This chain's CDR3 is CASSESSGSMNTEAFF. The CDR3 DNA follows: TGTGCCAGCAGTGAATCATCGGGCTCAATGAACACTGAAGCTTTCTTT.

This clonotype was seen more than once but under ten times. The genes are TRBV12-3 or TRBV12-4 and TRBJ2-4, with no clear D. The CDR3 is 16 amino acids. V lost 0 bases and J 2 bases, leaving 11 bases between the germline ends. The DNA of the CDR3 is TGTGCCAGCAGTTTAGCGGTATTGAGAACCAAAAACATTCAGTACTTC. Translation: CASSLAVLRTKNIQYF.

The CDR3 spells CASSYHQAGSNEKLFF. The DNA for the CDR3 is TGTGCCAGCAGTTACCACCAGGCTGGGAGTAATGAAAAACTGTTTTTT. V is TRBV6-5 and J is TRBJ1-4, with no clear D. The CDR3 runs 16 residues. Trimming left V 2 bases short and J 4 bases short, with 14 bases between. Germline V gene data show CDR1 as MNHEY and CDR2 as SVGAGI.

This clonotype has a handful of counts. The chain carries TRBV9 and TRBJ1-4; no clear D. The CDR3 length is 16 residues. Trimming left V 0 bases short and J 4 bases short, with 13 bases between. The germline CDR1 and CDR2 sequences are SGDLS and YYNGEE. The CDR3, as DNA: TGTGCCAGCAGCGTAGACGGCAGCCTCGGTAATGAAAAACTGTTTTTT. Amino acids: CASSVDGSLGNEKLFF.

This clonotype showed up just a few times. V and J are TRBV11-2 and TRBJ2-7, with TRBD2 matching over 14 bases. Germline V gene data show CDR1 as SGHAT and CDR2 as FQNNGV. The CDR3 loop spans 16 amino acids. V shed 4 bases and J 2 bases; nucleotides not matched to a gene: 4. The CDR3 reads CASSSGTSGGTYEQYF. CDR3 in DNA: TGTGCCAGCAGCTCTGGGACTAGCGGGGGTACCTACGAGCAGTACTTC.

This clonotype was counted only a few times. This chain connects TRBV5-1 to TRBJ1-1; D gene uncertain. Germline CDR1 SGHRS, CDR2 YFSETQ. The V end was cut by 6 bases, the J end by 2 bases, with 11 bases between. CDR3 length: 13 amino acids. CDR3 nucleotide sequence: TGCGCCAGCACCCTCGGGGTTAACACTGAAGCTTTCTTT. As protein: CASTLGVNTEAFF. The variable domain in full, completed from reference TRBV5-1 and TRBJ1-1, reads KAGVTQTPRYLIKTRGQQVTLSCSPISGHRSVSWYQQTPGQGLQFLFEYFSETQRNKGNFPGRFSGRQFSNSRSEMNVSTLELGDSALYLCASTLGVNTEAFFGQGTRLTVV.

The chain combines TRBV6-1 with TRBJ1-6; a possible D gene is TRBD1 (5 bases). This CDR3 region has 18 residues. Germline-derived CDR1 and CDR2 are MNHNS and SASEGT. Trimming pared 8 bases from V and 11 bases from J, leaving 31 bases between. The CDR3 spells CASAVPVRQRGLRTPLHF. CDR3 DNA: TGTGCCAGCGCGGTCCCCGTTCGGCAGAGGGGCCTAAGGACACCCCTCCACTTT.

The table lists this clonotype with a few counts. The chain joins TRBV6-1 to TRBJ2-7; D is unclear. CDR1 MNHNS and CDR2 SASEGT come from the germline V gene. The V gene lost 4 bases and the J gene lost 4 bases, with 14 bases spanning the gap. This CDR3 is built from 14 residues. Here the CDR3 DNA reads TGTGCCAGCAGTGTCTTCGGGCAGTTGTACGAGCAGTACTTC. It codes for CASSVFGQLYEQYF.

V gene TRBV7-9 combines with J gene TRBJ2-7; weak D call: TRBD2 (6 bases). V was shortened by 3 bases and J by 6 bases, with 12 bases between the two germline ends. From germline, CDR1 is SEHNR and CDR2 FQNEAQ (reference sequence). The CDR3 has 13 amino acids. Here the CDR3 DNA reads TGTGCCAGCAGCTTTGGTGTGGGGGGCGAGCAGTACGTC. Residues: CASSFGVGGEQYV.